This TCR beta chain was observed in a study of blood T cell repertoires in COVID-19. On the study more broadly: Sites in the United States, Italy and Spain provided acute and convalescent COVID-19 samples. The cDNA or gDNA used as material had been derived from T cells, B-cell-depleted T cells, or PBMCs.

The CDR3 totals 16 residues. Germline CDR1 SNHLY, CDR2 FYNNEI. V was clipped by 3 bases and J by 5 bases, with 19 bases between them. Authors' data handling: From reference gene primer amplification, estimates of nucleated cell counts were derived. Measured with immunoSEQ multiplex PCR; TCRdb has only the in-frame clones, and not every one. For V, J and clone size, that table is used; D and trimming come from the DNA. The sample consists of about 140,000 clones, roughly 80% of them appearing once. The TCR was taken from a man aged 65-85 years who had recovered from COVID-19. V is TRBV2 and J is TRBJ2-5; perhaps TRBD1 as D (7 bases). Source material: peripheral blood. CDR3 coding DNA: TGTGCCAGCAGTGATGGCGGCCAGGGGGGTGTCGAGACCCAGTACTTC. Amino acid sequence: CASSDGGQGGVETQYF.